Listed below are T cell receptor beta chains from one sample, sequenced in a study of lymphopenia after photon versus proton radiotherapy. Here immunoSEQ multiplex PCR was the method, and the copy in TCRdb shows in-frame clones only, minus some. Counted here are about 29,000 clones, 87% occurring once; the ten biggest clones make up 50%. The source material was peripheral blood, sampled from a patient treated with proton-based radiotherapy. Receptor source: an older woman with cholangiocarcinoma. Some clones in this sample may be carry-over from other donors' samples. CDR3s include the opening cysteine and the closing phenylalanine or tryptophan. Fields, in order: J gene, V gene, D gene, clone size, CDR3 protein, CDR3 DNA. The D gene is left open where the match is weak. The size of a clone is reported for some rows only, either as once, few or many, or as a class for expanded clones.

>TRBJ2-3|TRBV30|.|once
CAWSVSGYTDTQYF
TGTGCCTGGAGTGTATCGGGGTACACAGATACGCAGTATTTT
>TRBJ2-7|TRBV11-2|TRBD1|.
CASSLMDRGIYEQYF
TGTGCCAGCAGCTTGATGGACAGGGGGATCTACGAGCAGTACTTC
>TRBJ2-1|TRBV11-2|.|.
CASTRNPPSYNEQFF
TGTGCCAGCACCCGCAACCCTCCCTCCTACAATGAGCAGTTCTTC
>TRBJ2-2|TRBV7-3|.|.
CASSLTGDFYTGELFF
TGTGCCAGCAGCTTAACGGGAGATTTCTACACCGGGGAGCTGTTTTTT
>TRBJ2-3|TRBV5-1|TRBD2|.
CASSQAALAGGTDTQYF
TGCGCCAGCAGCCAGGCGGCCCTAGCGGGGGGCACAGATACGCAGTATTTT
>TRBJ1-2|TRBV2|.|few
CASSAGGVYGYTF
TGTGCCAGCAGTGCCGGGGGTGTCTATGGCTACACCTTC
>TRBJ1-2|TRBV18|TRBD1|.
CASSPGQGDYGYTF
TGTGCCAGCTCACCCGGGCAGGGGGACTATGGCTACACCTTC
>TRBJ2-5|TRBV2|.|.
CASSDQFQETQYF
TGTGCCAGCAGTGACCAGTTTCAAGAGACCCAGTACTTC
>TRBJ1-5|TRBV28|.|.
CASRSLRVANQPQHF
TGTGCCAGCAGAAGTTTAAGGGTGGCAAATCAGCCCCAGCATTTT
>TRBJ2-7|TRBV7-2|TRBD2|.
CASSFNGLAGYEQYF
TGTGCCAGCAGCTTTAATGGACTAGCCGGCTACGAGCAGTACTTC
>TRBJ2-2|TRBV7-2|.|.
CASSLVPTGELFF
TGTGCCAGCAGCCTCGTCCCCACCGGGGAGCTGTTTTTT